Following are 6 T cell receptor beta chains from one sample sequenced in a study of beta chain features in type 1 diabetes. Investigators reverse transcribed all isolated RNA, so they sequenced expressed TCRB transcripts. Using immunoSEQ multiplex PCR, the repertoire was profiled, and TCRdb retains in-frame clones only, with some absent. In the table there are about 340,000 clones, 6.5% to 10% of which are singletons. The sample comprised central memory CD4+ T cells from blood. The receptors come from a woman aged 18 to 35 in good health.

In this sample, this clone turned up a few times. The same CDR3 also results from other DNA sequences found in this sample. The V gene is TRBV12-5, the J gene TRBJ1-2; no firm D call. Trimming left V 3 bases short and J 5 bases short, with 7 bases between. The germline V gene has CDR1 LGHNT and CDR2 FRNRAP. The CDR3 is 12 residues long. The DNA of the CDR3 is TGTGCTAGTGGTTTCTCGGGTTATGGCTACACCTTC. It encodes CASGFSGYGYTF.

The table lists this clone with a few counts. This chain connects TRBV5-4 to TRBJ2-1, with no clear D. There are 16 residues in the CDR3. Trimming pared 0 bases from V and 4 bases from J, leaving 14 bases between. Germline assignment: CDR1 SGHNT and CDR2 YYREEE (reference sequence). This CDR3 reads CASSLGSEIGYNEQFF. CDR3 sequence (DNA): TGTGCCAGCAGCTTGGGTTCGGAAATAGGGTACAATGAGCAGTTCTTC.

This sequence joins TRBV11-2 and TRBJ2-6, with D uncertain. The CDR3 has 13 residues. The germline V and J ends were trimmed by 5 bases and 1 base, with 3 bases remaining between them. CDR1 and CDR2 (germline): SGHAT, FQNNGV. Here the CDR3 reads CASSRSGANVLTF. The DNA for the CDR3 is TGTGCCAGCAGCCGATCTGGGGCCAACGTCCTGACTTTC.

Comment on this clone: Other DNA sequences within the sample encode an identical CDR3. The chain is built from TRBV5-6 and TRBJ1-5, with D hard to call. This CDR3 is 15 amino acids long. Per the germline V gene, CDR1 is SGHDT and CDR2 is YYEEEE. Between the trimmed V and J ends, which lost 2 bases and 2 bases, there was a span of 11 bases. The DNA for the CDR3 is TGTGCCAGCAGCTTACGAGGGATTGGCAATCAGCCCCAGCATTTT. Its protein is CASSLRGIGNQPQHF.

The chain combines TRBV2 with TRBJ2-5; D possibly corresponds to TRBD1 (7 bases). Between the trimmed V and J ends, which lost 11 bases and 1 base, there was a span of 11 bases. This CDR3 spans 12 amino acids. From germline, CDR1 is SNHLY and CDR2 FYNNEI. CDR3: CAGGTVQETQYF. The CDR3 DNA reads TGTGCCGGGGGGACAGTCCAAGAGACCCAGTACTTC.

This clone was picked up many times. The genes are TRBV6-1 and TRBJ2-7; D is possibly TRBD1 or TRBD2 (5 bases each). Germline V CDR1 and CDR2: MNHNS, SASEGT. Trimming left V 4 bases short and J 2 bases short, with 15 bases between. CDR3 length: 15 residues. CDR3 in amino acids: CASSVTGTKTYEQYF. In nucleotides, the CDR3 is TGTGCCAGCAGTGTAACCGGGACGAAGACCTACGAGCAGTACTTC.